Sequencing of this T cell receptor (beta chain) was carried out in a study of Tregs in tolerant kidney transplant recipients. Unstimulated regulatory T cells (CD4+CD25+CD127-), CD4+CD25- non-regulatory cells, CD4 and CD8 cells were FACS-sorted from thawed PBMCs. J was trimmed by 4 bases and V by 5 bases; bases with no gene match: 10. The CDR3 contains 15 residues. CDR1 is SGHTA and CDR2 is FQGTGA in the germline V gene. General study points: Activated donor B cell expansion appeared to reveal the most relevant donor-specific TCRbeta repertoire.

Produced via immunoSEQ multiplex PCR; TCRdb's table is partial and in-frame only. The sample includes some 240,000 clones, 80% to 85% of them seen just once. Comment on this clone: What it recognizes is unknown.

Sequenced material: CD4+ T cells from blood. The clonotype originates from a human donor in good health. The chain carries TRBV7-3 and TRBJ1-2, with 7 positions matching TRBD1. The CDR3 spells CASSPGGGSGYGYTF. The CDR3 nucleotides are TGTGCCAGCAGCCCCGGAGGGGGCAGTGGCTATGGCTACACCTTC. The full variable domain, rest sourced from reference TRBV7-3 and TRBJ1-2, is GAGVSQTPSNKVTEKGKYVELRCDPISGHTALYWYRQSLGQGPEFLIYFQGTGAADDSGLPNDRFFAVRPEGSVSTLKIQRTERGDSAVYLCASSPGGGSGYGYTFGSGTRLTVV.